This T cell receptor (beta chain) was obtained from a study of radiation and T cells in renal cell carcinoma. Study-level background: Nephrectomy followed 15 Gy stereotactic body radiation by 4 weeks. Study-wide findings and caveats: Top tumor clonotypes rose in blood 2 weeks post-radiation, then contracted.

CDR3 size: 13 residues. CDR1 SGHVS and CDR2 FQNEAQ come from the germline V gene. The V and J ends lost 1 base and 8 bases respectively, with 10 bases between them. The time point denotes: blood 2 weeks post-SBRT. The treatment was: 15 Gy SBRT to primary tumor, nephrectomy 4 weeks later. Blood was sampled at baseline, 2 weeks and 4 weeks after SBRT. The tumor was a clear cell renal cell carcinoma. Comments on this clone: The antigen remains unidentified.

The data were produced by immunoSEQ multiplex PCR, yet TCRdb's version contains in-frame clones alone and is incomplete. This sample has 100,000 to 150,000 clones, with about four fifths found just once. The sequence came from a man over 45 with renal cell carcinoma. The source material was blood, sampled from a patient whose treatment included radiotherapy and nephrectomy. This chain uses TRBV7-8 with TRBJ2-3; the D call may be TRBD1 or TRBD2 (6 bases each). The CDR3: CASSLVGGGTQYF. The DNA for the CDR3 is TGTGCCAGCAGCTTAGTAGGAGGGGGTACGCAGTATTTT.